This T cell receptor (beta chain) came from a study of control samples from healthy donors and cancer patients. The protocol was immunoSEQ multiplex PCR, while the TCRdb copy is restricted to in-frame clones and leaves out a portion. The table has around 27,000 clones, 85% seen once. This CDR3 has 15 residues. Germline V gene sequence: CDR1 LGHNA, CDR2 YNFKEQ. As for this clone: The junction and the germline gene differ at one end; a read error may be behind it. The identical CDR3 is also encoded by other nucleotide sequences in the sample.

What was sequenced was PBMCs. The chain couples TRBV4-2 to TRBJ1-2, with 9 bases lining up with TRBD1. The TCR sequence derives from a woman aged 55-70 years with head and neck cancer. The CDR3, as DNA: TGTGCCAGCAGCGGAGGGACAGGGACTAACTATGGCTACACTTTC. Amino acid sequence: CASSGGTGTNYGYTF.